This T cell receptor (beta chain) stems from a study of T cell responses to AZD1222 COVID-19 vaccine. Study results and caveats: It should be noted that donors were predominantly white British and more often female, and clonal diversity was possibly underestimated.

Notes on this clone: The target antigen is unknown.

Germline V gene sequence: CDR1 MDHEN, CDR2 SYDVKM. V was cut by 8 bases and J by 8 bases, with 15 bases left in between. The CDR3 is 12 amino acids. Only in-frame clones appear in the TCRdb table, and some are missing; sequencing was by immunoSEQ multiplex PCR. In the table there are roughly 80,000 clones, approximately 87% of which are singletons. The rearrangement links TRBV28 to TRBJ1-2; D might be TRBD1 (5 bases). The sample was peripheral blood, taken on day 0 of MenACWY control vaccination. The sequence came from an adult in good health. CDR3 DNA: TGTGCCAGCGTTACAGGAGGAGGGGGCTACACCTTC. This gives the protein CASVTGGGGYTF.